This entry concerns a single T cell receptor (beta chain). Its specificity is not known. These data belong to a study of regulatory T cells in long-lasting Graves disease. Background on the study: Patients met the persistent Graves' disease definition after over 5 years of antithyroid drugs with positive TSH receptor antibodies.

Germline loops: CDR1 MNHNS, CDR2 SASEGT. The junction had 5 bases not matched to a gene; V was cut back by 6 bases and J by 5 bases. This CDR3 is built from 14 residues. Researchers made TCR beta libraries by using iRepertoire HTBI primers and running Arm-PCR on CDR3 regions. TCRdb fed the multiplex PCR reads into MiXCR, producing one record per CDR3 protein. The table includes 430,000 or so distinct CDR3 sequences, roughly a fifth detected once. Time point defined: persistent/refractory GD, antithyroid drugs over 5 years with positive TRAb. PBMC RNA was the source of the TCR library. Whole-study results and caveats: Those with persistent Graves' had less TCR diversity than newly diagnosed patients.

The V gene is TRBV6-1, the J gene TRBJ2-7; 12 bases line up with TRBD1. This clonotype originated in a female donor with Graves disease. Sequenced material: peripheral blood mononuclear cells (PBMCs), taken when the disease was refractory, from a patient treated with antithyroid drugs. Here the CDR3 reads CASSQGTGGDEQYF. The CDR3 DNA is TGTGCCAGCAGCCAGGGGACAGGGGGCGACGAGCAGTACTTC.